Listed below are T cell receptor beta chains from one sample, sequenced in a study of T-cell reconstitution after alpha-beta-depleted transplantation in children. TCRdb recomputed calls from the PCR reads with MiXCR, one row per CDR3 protein. The sample includes a few hundred thousand distinct CDR3 sequences, 15% to 20% of them seen just once. The sample here was PBMCs, mostly from graft donor cells, taken 360 days after TCRalphabeta/CD19-depleted stem cell transplant. Every receptor here comes from a boy under three years old who had a stem cell transplant for Wiskott-Aldrich syndrome, so the T cells may come from the graft donor. The CDR3 runs from the conserved cysteine through the conserved F or W.

V gene	J gene	CDR3 protein
TRBV2	TRBJ1-6	CASSPLSSYNSPLHF
TRBV5-4	TRBJ1-1	CASSLEGDVAEAFF
TRBV20-1	TRBJ2-7	CMCSRIYEQYF
TRBV5-1	TRBJ2-7	CASSLELFSYEQYF
TRBV11-2	TRBJ2-7	CASSLRGLVYEQYF
TRBV29-1	TRBJ2-5	CSVVGRLQETQYF
TRBV9	TRBJ2-3	CASSEGPTAGGLRSSTDTQYF
TRBV7-2	TRBJ1-2	CASSLDRAWGYTF
TRBV7-9	TRBJ2-1	CASSFSSTGGEQFF
TRBV5-1	TRBJ2-7	CASSLDRNLYEQYF
TRBV3-1	TRBJ2-7	CASSLRTEIYEQYF
TRBV29-1	TRBJ1-4	CSVLDRGGEKLFF
TRBV29-1	TRBJ2-1	CSVWTGGFGDEQFF
TRBV12-3/TRBV12-4	TRBJ2-7	CASSLRFGISYEQYF
TRBV11-1	TRBJ2-1	CASSSVAAYNEQFF
TRBV3-1	TRBJ2-2	CASSQPGWWNTGELFF
TRBV12-3/TRBV12-4	TRBJ2-7	CASSRDGASEQYF
TRBV3-1	TRBJ2-2	CASSQRLGLALTGELFF
TRBV4-1	TRBJ2-1	CASSQVLGLSYNEQFF
TRBV2	TRBJ2-1	CARGNSYNEQFF
TRBV15	TRBJ2-2	CATSRPDRANTGELFF
TRBV10-3	TRBJ2-2	CAIRQQGNTGELFF
TRBV12-3/TRBV12-4	TRBJ1-2	CASSLGSIYGYTF
TRBV6-5	TRBJ1-2	CASRRDSSSYGYTF
TRBV10-1	TRBJ1-5	CASRGGEGQPQHF
TRBV20-1	TRBJ1-2	CSARDLGRGYGYTF
TRBV24-1	TRBJ2-1	CATSAAGLIYNEQFF
TRBV21-1	TRBJ2-7	CASSKADSYEQYF
TRBV6-5	TRBJ1-1	CASSYTGAENTEAFF
TRBV6-6	TRBJ2-7	CASSWDRENEQYF
TRBV7-9	TRBJ2-7	CASSSPQDSSYEQYF
TRBV12-3/TRBV12-4	TRBJ1-1	CASSLRPLEAFF
TRBV6-2/TRBV6-3	TRBJ2-1	CASSYRWRSYNEQFF
TRBV5-1	TRBJ1-3	CASSPDSSTNTIYF
TRBV28	TRBJ2-3	CATGTRGTDTQYF
TRBV5-1	TRBJ2-1	CASSSGMPYNEQFF
TRBV6-2/TRBV6-3	TRBJ2-7	CASSYRPGPSGLASYEQYF
TRBV12-3/TRBV12-4	TRBJ1-2	CASSLRTGSGYTF
TRBV28	TRBJ1-6	CASSLRGVTPLVNF
TRBV5-1	TRBJ2-1	CASSLETVQFF
TRBV2	TRBJ2-5	CASSDQPGQETQYF
TRBV9	TRBJ2-1	CASSVVSGSSYNEQFF
TRBV11-2	TRBJ2-7	CASSDSLGSYEQYF
TRBV7-9	TRBJ2-4	CASSFTGANIQYF
TRBV7-8	TRBJ1-2	CASSLWGEANYGYTF
TRBV7-2	TRBJ2-7	CASSESFTLYEQYF
TRBV11-1	TRBJ2-1	CASSSNRFSYNEQFF
TRBV12-3/TRBV12-4	TRBJ1-5	CASSIRRNQPQHF